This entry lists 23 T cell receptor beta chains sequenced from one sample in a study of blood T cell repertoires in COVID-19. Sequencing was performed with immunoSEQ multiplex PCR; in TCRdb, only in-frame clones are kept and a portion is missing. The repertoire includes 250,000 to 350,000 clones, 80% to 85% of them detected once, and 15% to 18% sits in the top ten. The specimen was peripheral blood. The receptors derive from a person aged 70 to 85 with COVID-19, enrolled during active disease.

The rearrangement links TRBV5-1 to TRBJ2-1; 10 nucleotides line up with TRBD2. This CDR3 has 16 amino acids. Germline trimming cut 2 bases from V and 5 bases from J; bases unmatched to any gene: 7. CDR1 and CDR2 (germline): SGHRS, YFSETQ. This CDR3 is CASSFVGSGGHNEQFF. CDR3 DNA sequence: TGCGCCAGCAGCTTCGTTGGTAGCGGGGGGCACAATGAGCAGTTCTTC.

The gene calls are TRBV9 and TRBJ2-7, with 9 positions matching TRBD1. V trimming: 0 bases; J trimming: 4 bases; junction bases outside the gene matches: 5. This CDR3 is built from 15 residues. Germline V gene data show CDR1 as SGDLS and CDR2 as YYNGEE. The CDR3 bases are TGTGCCAGCAGCGTAGGAACAGGGGGCAGGTACGAGCAGTACTTC. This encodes CASSVGTGGRYEQYF. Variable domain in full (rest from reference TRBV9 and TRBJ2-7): DSGVTQTPKHLITATGQRVTLRCSPRSGDLSVYWYQQSLDQGLQFLIQYYNGEERAKGNILERFSAQQFPDLHSELNLSSLELGDSALYFCASSVGTGGRYEQYFGPGTRLTVT.

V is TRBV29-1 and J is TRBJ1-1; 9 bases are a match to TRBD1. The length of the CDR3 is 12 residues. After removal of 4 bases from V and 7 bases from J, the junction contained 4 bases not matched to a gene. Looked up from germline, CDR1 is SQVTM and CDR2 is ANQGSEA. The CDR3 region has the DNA TGCAGCGTTGGACAGGGGGTAATTGAAGCTTTCTTT. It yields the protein CSVGQGVIEAFF.

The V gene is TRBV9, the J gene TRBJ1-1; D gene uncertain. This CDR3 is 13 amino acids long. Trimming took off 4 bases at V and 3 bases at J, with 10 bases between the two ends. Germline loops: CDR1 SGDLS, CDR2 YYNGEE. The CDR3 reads CASSSRWDTEAFF. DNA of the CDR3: TGTGCCAGCAGCTCCAGGTGGGACACTGAAGCTTTCTTT.

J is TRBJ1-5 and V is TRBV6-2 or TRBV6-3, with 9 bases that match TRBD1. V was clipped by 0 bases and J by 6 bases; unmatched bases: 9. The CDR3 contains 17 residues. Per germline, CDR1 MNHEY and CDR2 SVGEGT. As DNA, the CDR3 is TGTGCCAGCAGTTACTCGATGGGCCGGACAGGGGTTCAGCCCCAGCATTTT. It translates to CASSYSMGRTGVQPQHF.

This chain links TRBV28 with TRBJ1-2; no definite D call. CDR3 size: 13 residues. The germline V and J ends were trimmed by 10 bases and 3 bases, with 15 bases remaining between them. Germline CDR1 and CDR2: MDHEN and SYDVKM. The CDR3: CATEVQSDYGYTF. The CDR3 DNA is TGTGCCACCGAAGTACAGTCTGACTATGGCTACACCTTC.

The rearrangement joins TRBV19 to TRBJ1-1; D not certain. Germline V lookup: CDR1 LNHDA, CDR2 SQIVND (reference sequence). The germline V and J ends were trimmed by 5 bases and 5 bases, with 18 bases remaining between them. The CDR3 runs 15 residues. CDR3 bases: TGTGCCAGTAGTTTGGCCCCCTTATCCAGAACTGAAGCTTTCTTT. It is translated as CASSLAPLSRTEAFF.

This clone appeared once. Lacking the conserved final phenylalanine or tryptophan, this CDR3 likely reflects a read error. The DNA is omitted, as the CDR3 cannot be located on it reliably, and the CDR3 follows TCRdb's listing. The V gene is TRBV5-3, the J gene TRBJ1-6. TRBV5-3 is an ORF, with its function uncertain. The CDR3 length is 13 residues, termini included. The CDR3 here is CARSPPAAGGPPC.

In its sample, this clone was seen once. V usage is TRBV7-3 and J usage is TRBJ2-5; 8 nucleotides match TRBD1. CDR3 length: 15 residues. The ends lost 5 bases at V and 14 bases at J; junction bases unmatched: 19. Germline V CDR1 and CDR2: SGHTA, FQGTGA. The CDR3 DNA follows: TGTGCCAGCAGCCCTAGGAGGACCCCCGACAGGGGTGATTACTTC. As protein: CASSPRRTPDRGDYF. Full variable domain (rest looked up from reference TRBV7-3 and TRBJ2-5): GAGVSQTPSNKVTEKGKYVELRCDPISGHTALYWYRQSLGQGPEFLIYFQGTGAADDSGLPNDRFFAVRPEGSVSTLKIQRTERGDSAVYLCASSPRRTPDRGDYFGPGTRLLVL.

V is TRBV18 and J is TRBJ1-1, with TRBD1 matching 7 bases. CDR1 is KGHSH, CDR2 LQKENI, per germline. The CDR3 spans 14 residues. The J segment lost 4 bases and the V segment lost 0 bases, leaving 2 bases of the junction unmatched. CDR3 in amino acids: CASSPPSGGTEAFF. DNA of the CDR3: TGTGCCAGCTCACCACCATCAGGGGGCACTGAAGCTTTCTTT.

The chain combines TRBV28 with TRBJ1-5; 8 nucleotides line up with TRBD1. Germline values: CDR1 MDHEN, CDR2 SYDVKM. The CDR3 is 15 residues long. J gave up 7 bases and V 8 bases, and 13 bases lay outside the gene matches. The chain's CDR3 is CASRPTDRGWQPQHF. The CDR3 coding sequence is TGTGCCAGCCGACCTACCGACAGGGGATGGCAGCCCCAGCATTTT.

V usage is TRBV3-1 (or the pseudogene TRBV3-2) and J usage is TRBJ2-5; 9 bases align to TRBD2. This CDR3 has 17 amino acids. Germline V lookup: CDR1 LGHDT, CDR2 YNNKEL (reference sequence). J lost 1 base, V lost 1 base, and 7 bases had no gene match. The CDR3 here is CASSQAGGGRAQETQYF. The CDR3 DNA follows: TGTGCCAGCAGCCAAGCGGGTGGCGGGAGGGCCCAAGAGACCCAGTACTTC.

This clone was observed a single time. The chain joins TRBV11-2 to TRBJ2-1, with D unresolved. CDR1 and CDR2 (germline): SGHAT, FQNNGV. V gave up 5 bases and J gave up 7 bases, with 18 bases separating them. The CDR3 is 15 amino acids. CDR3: CASSPGFSSGNEQFF. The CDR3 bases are TGTGCCAGCAGCCCCGGATTTTCGTCGGGTAATGAGCAGTTCTTC.

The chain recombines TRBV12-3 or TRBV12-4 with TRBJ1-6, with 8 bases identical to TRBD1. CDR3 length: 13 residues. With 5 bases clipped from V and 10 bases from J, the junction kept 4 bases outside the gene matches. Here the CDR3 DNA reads TGTGCCAGCAGTCAGACAGGGGAGTCACCCCTCCACTTT. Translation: CASSQTGESPLHF.

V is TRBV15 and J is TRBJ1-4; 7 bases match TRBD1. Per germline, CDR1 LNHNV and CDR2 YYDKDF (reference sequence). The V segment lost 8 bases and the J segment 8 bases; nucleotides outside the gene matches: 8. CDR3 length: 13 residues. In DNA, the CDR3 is TGTGCCACCCGAGAAGGACAGGCCGAAAAACTGTTTTTT. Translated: CATREGQAEKLFF.

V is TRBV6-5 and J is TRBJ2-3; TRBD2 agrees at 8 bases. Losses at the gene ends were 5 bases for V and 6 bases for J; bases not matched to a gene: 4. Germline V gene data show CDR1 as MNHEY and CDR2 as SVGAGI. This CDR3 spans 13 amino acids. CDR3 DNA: TGTGCCAGCAGTCCGGGAGGGCCCGATACGCAGTATTTT. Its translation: CASSPGGPDTQYF.

The CDR3 loop reads CASSEVEILAGKAYEQYF. The CDR3 nucleotides read TGTGCCAGCAGTGAGGTAGAGATACTAGCGGGGAAAGCCTACGAGCAGTACTTC. The chain couples TRBV2 to TRBJ2-7, with TRBD2 matching 10 bases. This CDR3 contains 18 residues. After removal of 3 bases from V and 2 bases from J, the junction contained 13 bases not matched to a gene. The germline V gene encodes CDR1 SNHLY and CDR2 FYNNEI.

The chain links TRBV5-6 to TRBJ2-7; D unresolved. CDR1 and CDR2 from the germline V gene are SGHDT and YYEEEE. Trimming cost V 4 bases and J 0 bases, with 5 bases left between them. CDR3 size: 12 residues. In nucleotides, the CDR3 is TGTGCCAGCAGCGCTAGCTCCTACGAGCAGTACTTC. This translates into CASSASSYEQYF.

DNA of the CDR3: TGTGCCAGCAGTGGACAGGGTGGTCGGAGCAATCAGCCCCAGCATTTT. Residues: CASSGQGGRSNQPQHF. The chain combines TRBV2 with TRBJ1-5; 7 bases align to TRBD1. Germline V gene lookup returns CDR1 SNHLY and CDR2 FYNNEI. The CDR3 sequence is 16 residues long. The ends lost 4 bases at V and 1 base at J; junction bases unmatched: 7.

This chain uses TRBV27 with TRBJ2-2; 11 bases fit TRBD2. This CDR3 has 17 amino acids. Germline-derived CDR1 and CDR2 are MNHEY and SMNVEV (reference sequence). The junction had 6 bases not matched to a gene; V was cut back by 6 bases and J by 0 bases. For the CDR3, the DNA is TGTGCCAGCAGCCGCATACTAGCGGGGGCGAACACCGGGGAGCTGTTTTTT. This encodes CASSRILAGANTGELFF.

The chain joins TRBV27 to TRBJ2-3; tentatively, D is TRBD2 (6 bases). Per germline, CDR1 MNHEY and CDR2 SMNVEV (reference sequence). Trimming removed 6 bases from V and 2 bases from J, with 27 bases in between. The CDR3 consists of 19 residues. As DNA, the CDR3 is TGTGCCAGCAGCCTCCGAGGGTGGGGGGAACGGCCGGACACAGATACGCAGTATTTT. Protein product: CASSLRGWGERPDTDTQYF.

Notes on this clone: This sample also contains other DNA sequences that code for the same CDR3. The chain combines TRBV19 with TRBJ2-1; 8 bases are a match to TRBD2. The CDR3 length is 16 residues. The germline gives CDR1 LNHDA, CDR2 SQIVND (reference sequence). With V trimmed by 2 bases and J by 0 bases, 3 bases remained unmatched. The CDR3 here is CASSISAGGSYNEQFF. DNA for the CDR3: TGTGCCAGTAGTATAAGCGCGGGAGGCTCCTACAATGAGCAGTTCTTC.

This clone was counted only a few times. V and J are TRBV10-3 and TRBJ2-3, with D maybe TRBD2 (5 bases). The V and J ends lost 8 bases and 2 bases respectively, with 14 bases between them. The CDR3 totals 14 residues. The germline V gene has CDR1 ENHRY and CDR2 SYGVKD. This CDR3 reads CAIGDVANTDTQYF. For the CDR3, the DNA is TGTGCCATCGGGGATGTAGCGAACACAGATACGCAGTATTTT.